This record looks at one T cell receptor beta chain sequence and its context. There is no known antigen for this receptor. Base qualities are not recorded, but no much larger clone differs from it by a single base. Other DNA sequences of this sample code for an identical CDR3. The immunoSEQ Assay, a bias-controlled multiplex PCR, was used to amplify TCRbeta CDR3 regions from genomic DNA. From the authors' description of their analysis: The number of nucleated cells in each sample was estimated from the amplification of reference gene primers within the assay. To quantify the absolute abundance of each unique TCRbeta CDR3 rearrangement, sequence reads were collapsed and filtered. For each sample, productive Simpson clonality was calculated by taking the square root of Simpson's diversity index across productive rearrangements. TCRdb took this table from immuneACCESS and kept in-frame rearrangements with V and J called. Such tables lack part of the clones; where checked against another copy, unresolved V genes explain under half of the gap, and the rest is unexplained. The V and J calls and clone size are taken from that table; D and trimming were inferred from the DNA. The sample table contains more than 300,000 clones; only one count was recorded for roughly 90% of them. The ten largest clonotypes hold 6.4% of the sample.

Samples from volunteer blood donors who had recovered from COVID-19 were contributed by a second Seattle source. Collaborating institutions collected whole blood in K2EDTA tubes following their own protocols. For TCRbeta analysis, collaborators shipped samples as frozen whole blood, isolated PBMCs, or DNA extracted from either of those sample types. These data come from a study of blood T cell repertoires in COVID-19 (dated by TCRdb to 2019 to 2021). With regard to the full study: The collaborator samples originated in the United States, Italy and Spain and spanned the acute and convalescent phases of COVID-19. The material from the prospective study consisted of cDNA or gDNA derived from T cells, B-cell-depleted T cells, or PBMCs. The dataset comprised deeply sampled blood TCRbeta repertoires from subjects exposed to, actively infected with, or recovered from COVID-19. The repertoires were released in a freely available public database meant as a resource for research on the immune response to SARS-CoV-2. The samples were drawn from the first 160 participants of the ongoing ImmuneRACE study and from 950 to 1,500 subjects provided by 6 global collaborators. Sample metadata almost always included a de-identified subject ID, COVID-19 status, age in years and sex. Where HLA class I and class II types were available, the types were taken from metadata supplied by the sample provider, not from assay-based typing. General findings and caveats noted by the study authors: The quantity of clinical and demographic metadata differed by source and by participant and was supplied without curation.

V has 1 base trimmed and J has 7 bases trimmed; junction bases matching no gene number 1. The CDR3 sequence holds 13 residues, the cysteine and phenylalanine included. CDR3 DNA is the only sequence kept; it has 39 bases, read in frame from the first base. From the germline V gene (reference sequence), CDR1 is LGHDT and CDR2 is YNNKEL. This clonotype originated in a man aged 18 to 29 who had recovered from COVID-19. Sequencing was performed on peripheral blood. The chain is made from TRBV3-1 (or the pseudogene TRBV3-2) and TRBJ2-1; TRBD2 aligns with 7 central bases. The nucleotides are TGTGCCAGCAGCCAAGGGGGAGGGAATGAGCAGTTCTTC. It translates to CASSQGGGNEQFF.